This T cell receptor beta chain appears in the sequencing data of a study of blood T cell repertoires in COVID-19. V lost 1 base to trimming and J lost 1 base; unmatched junction nucleotides: 4. This CDR3 region has 16 residues. Germline values: CDR1 SGHTA, CDR2 FQGTGA. Original data processing: Nucleated cell counts were estimated from reference gene primer amplification. TCRdb's copy holds only in-frame clones and misses some; the assay was immunoSEQ multiplex PCR. D and trimming come from the DNA, and the V and J calls and clone size come from that table. The sample has more than 200,000 clones; 88% are singletons.

This chain uses TRBV7-3 with TRBJ2-1; 7 bases agree with TRBD1. The source of this sequence is an older man with acute or convalescent COVID-19. Source material: peripheral blood. In DNA form, the CDR3 reads TGTGCCAGCAGCTTAAGAGGGGGCGCATCCTACAATGAGCAGTTCTTC. As protein: CASSLRGGASYNEQFF.